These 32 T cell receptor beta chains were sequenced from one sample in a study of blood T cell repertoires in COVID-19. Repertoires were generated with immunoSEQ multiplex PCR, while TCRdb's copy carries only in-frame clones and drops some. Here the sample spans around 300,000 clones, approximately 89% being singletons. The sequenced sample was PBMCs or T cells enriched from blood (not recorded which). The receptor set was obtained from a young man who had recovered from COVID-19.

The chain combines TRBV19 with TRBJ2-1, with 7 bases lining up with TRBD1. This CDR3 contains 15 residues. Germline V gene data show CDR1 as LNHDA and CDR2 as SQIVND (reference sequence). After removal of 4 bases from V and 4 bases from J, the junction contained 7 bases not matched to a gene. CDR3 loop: CASSKSGQAYNEQFF. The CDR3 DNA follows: TGTGCCAGTAGTAAAAGCGGACAGGCTTACAATGAGCAGTTCTTC.

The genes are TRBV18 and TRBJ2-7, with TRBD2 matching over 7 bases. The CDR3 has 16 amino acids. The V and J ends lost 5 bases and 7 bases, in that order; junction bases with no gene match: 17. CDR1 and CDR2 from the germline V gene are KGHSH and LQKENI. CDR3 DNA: TGTGCCAGCTCAGCTTTCTCCGGGACTACCCTGGAGGAGCAGTACTTC. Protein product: CASSAFSGTTLEEQYF.

This chain's CDR3 is CASRTGGSTNEKLFF. The CDR3 bases are TGTGCCAGCCGTACGGGTGGATCAACTAATGAAAAACTGTTTTTT. V usage is TRBV2 and J usage is TRBJ1-4; D call uncertain. Trimming pared 8 bases from V and 0 bases from J, leaving 13 bases between. This CDR3 is 15 amino acids long. Per germline, CDR1 SNHLY and CDR2 FYNNEI.

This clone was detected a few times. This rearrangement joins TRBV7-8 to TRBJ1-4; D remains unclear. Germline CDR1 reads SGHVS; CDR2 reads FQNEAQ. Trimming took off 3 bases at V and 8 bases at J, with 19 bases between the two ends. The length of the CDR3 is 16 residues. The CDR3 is CASSLILRGSREKLFF. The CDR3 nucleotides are TGTGCCAGCAGCTTGATTTTGCGGGGAAGTCGGGAAAAACTGTTTTTT.

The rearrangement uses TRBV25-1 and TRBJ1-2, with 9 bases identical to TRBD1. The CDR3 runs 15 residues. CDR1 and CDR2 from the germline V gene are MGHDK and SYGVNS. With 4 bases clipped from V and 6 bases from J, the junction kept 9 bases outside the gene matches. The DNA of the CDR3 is TGTGCCAGCAGTGGACACGGACAGGGGACTAATGGCTACACCTTC. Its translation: CASSGHGQGTNGYTF.

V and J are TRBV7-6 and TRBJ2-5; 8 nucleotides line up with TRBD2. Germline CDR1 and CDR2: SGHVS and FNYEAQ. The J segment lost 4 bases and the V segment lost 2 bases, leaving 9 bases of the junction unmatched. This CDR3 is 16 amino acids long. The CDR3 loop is CASSLLSGGAPETQYF. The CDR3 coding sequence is TGTGCCAGCAGCTTACTTTCCGGGGGGGCCCCAGAGACCCAGTACTTC.

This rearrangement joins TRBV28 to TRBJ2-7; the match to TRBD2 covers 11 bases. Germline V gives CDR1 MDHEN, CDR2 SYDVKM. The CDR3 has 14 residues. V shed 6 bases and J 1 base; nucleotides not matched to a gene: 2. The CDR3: CASRGTSGSYEQYF. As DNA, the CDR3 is TGTGCCAGCAGGGGGACTAGCGGTTCCTACGAGCAGTACTTC.

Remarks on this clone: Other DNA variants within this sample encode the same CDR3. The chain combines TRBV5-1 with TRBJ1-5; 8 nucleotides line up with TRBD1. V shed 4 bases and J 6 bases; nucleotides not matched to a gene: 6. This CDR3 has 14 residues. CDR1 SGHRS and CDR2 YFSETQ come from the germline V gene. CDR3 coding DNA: TGCGCCAGCAGCCCCGGACAGGGTAGTCAGCCCCAGCATTTT. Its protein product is CASSPGQGSQPQHF.

Here the CDR3 reads CASSPGGGAYEQYF. Here the CDR3 DNA reads TGTGCCAGCTCACCAGGCGGGGGGGCCTACGAGCAGTACTTC. The rearrangement joins TRBV18 to TRBJ2-7; 9 nucleotides agree with TRBD2. V shed 2 bases and J 2 bases; nucleotides not matched to a gene: 1. The CDR3 is made up of 14 amino acids. Germline CDR1 KGHSH, CDR2 LQKENI.

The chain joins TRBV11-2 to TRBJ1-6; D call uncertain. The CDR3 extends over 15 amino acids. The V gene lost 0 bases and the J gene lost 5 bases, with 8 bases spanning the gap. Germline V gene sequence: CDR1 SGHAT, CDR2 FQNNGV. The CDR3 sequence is CASSLDRINNSPLHF. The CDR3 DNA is TGTGCCAGCAGCTTAGACAGGATAAATAATTCACCCCTCCACTTT. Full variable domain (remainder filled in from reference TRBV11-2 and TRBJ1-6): EAGVAQSPRYKIIEKRQSVAFWCNPISGHATLYWYQQILGQGPKLLIQFQNNGVVDDSQLPKDRFSAERLKGVDSTLKIQPAKLEDSAVYLCASSLDRINNSPLHFGNGTRLTVT.

The CDR3 protein is CATSDPGLAGLNIQYF. CDR3 in DNA: TGTGCCACCAGTGATCCGGGACTAGCGGGGCTCAACATTCAGTACTTC. This rearrangement joins TRBV24-1 to TRBJ2-4, with 13 bases lining up with TRBD2. This CDR3 contains 16 residues. V was pared by 3 bases and J by 7 bases, with 5 bases of the junction left unmatched. Germline CDR1 KGHDR, CDR2 SFDVKD.

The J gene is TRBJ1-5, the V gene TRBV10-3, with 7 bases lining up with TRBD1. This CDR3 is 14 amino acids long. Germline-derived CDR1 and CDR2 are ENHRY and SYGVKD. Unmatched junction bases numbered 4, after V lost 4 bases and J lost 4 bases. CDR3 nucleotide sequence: TGTGCCATCAGTGTGGACAGGAGTAATCAGCCCCAGCATTTT. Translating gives CAISVDRSNQPQHF.

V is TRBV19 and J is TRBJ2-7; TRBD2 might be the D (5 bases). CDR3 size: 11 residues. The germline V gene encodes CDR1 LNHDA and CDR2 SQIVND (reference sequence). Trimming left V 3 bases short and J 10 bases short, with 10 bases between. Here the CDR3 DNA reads TGTGCCAGTAGTATTGGGGAGCCCCAGTACTTC. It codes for CASSIGEPQYF.

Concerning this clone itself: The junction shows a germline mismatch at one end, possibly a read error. The CDR3 loop reads CVSSPGQGVFEKLFF. The CDR3, as DNA: TGTGTCAGCAGCCCCGGACAGGGGGTTTTTGAAAAACTGTTTTTT. The chain is built from TRBV9 and TRBJ1-4, with TRBD1 matching 10 bases. This CDR3 has 15 residues. Germline loops: CDR1 SGDLS, CDR2 YYNGEE.

CDR3 DNA sequence: TGTGCCAGCAGCTTGGAACAGGGTTATGGCTACACCTTC. This gives the protein CASSLEQGYGYTF. The V call is TRBV5-6, the J call TRBJ1-2, with a tentative D call TRBD1 (6 bases). In germline, CDR1 is SGHDT, CDR2 YYEEEE. V shed 0 bases and J shed 5 bases, with 8 bases lying between them. CDR3 length equals 13 residues.

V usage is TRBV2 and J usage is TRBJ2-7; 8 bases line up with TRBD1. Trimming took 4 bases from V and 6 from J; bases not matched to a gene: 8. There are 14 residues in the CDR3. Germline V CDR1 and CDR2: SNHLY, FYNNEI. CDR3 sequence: CASSGQGTTFEQYF. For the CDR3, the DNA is TGTGCCAGCAGTGGACAGGGGACGACTTTCGAGCAGTACTTC.

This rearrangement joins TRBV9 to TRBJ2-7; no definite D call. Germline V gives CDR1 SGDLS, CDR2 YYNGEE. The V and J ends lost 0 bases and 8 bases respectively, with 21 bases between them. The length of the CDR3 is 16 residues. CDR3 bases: TGTGCCAGCAGCGTAGTCCAGGCAGCCGATGTGAGCAAGCAGTACTTC. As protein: CASSVVQAADVSKQYF.

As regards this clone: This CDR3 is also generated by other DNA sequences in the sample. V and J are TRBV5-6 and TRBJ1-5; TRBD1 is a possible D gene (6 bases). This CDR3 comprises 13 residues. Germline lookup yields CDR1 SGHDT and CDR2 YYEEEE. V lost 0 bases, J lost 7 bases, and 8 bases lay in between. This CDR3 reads CASSLGRGQPQHF. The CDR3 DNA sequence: TGTGCCAGCAGCTTGGGAAGGGGGCAGCCCCAGCATTTT.

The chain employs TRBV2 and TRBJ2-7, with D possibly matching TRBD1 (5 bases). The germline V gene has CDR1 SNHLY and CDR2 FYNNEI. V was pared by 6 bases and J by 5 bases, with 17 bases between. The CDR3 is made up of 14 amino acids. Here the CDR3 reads CASRIRDIGDEQYF. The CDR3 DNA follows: TGTGCCAGCAGGATCAGGGATATCGGCGACGAGCAGTACTTC.

The DNA for the CDR3 is TGTGCCAGCAGCCACCCCCCTGGGGGGAGCTACGAGCAGTACTTC. Encoded protein: CASSHPPGGSYEQYF. The chain employs TRBV3-1 (or the pseudogene TRBV3-2) and TRBJ2-7, with a tentative D call TRBD2 (6 bases). CDR3 length: 15 amino acids. The V end lost 3 bases, the J end lost 3 bases, and 15 bases lay between the germline ends. Germline V gene data show CDR1 as LGHDT and CDR2 as YNNKEL (reference sequence).

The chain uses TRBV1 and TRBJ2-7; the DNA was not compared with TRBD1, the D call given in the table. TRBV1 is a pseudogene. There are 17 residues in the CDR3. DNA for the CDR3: TGCACCAGCAGCCAAGATGGGCCGACAGGCCCTACCTACGAGCAGTACTTC. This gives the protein CTSSQDGPTGPTYEQYF.

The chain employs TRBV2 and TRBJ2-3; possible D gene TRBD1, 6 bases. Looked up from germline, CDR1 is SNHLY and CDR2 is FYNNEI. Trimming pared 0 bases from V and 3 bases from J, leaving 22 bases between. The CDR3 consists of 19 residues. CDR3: CASSEASVRGQGRTDTQYF. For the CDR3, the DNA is TGTGCCAGCAGTGAAGCGTCCGTTCGAGGGCAGGGGCGGACAGATACGCAGTATTTT.

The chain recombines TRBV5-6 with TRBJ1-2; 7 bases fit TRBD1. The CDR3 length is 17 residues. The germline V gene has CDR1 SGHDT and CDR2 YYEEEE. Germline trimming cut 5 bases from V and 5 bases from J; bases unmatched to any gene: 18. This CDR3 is CASSFQPGTGTVYGYTF. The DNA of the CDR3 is TGTGCCAGCAGTTTCCAACCCGGAACCGGGACAGTTTATGGCTACACCTTC.

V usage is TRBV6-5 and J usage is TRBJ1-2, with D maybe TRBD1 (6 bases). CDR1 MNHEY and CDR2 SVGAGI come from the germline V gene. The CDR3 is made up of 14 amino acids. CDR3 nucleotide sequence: TGTGCGGGACAAGAAGGGTCGATAGACTATGGCTACACCTTC. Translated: CAGQEGSIDYGYTF.

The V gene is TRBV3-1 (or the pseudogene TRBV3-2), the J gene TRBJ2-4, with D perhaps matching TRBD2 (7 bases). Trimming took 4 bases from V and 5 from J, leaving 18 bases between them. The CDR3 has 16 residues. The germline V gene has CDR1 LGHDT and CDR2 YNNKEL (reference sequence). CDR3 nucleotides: TGTGCCAGCAGCCCCCTACAGGGAGGGATTGAAAACATTCAGTACTTC. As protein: CASSPLQGGIENIQYF.

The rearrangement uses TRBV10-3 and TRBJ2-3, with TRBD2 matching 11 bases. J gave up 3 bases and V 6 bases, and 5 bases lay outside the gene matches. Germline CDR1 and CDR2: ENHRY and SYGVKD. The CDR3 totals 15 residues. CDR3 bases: TGTGCCATCAGCCAGACTAGCGGGGTTACAGATACGCAGTATTTT. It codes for CAISQTSGVTDTQYF.

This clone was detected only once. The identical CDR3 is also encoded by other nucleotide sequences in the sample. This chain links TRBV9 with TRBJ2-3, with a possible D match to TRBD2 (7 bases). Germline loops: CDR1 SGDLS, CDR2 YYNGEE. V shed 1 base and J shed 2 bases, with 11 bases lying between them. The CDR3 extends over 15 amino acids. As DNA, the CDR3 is TGTGCCAGCAGCGTAAGTGGGGGGGCCACAGATACGCAGTATTTT. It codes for CASSVSGGATDTQYF.

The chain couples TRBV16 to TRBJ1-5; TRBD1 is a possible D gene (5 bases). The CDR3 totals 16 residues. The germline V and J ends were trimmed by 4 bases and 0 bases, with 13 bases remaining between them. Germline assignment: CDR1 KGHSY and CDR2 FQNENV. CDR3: CASSPQSGRSNQPQHF. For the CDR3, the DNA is TGTGCCAGCAGCCCTCAATCAGGGCGTAGCAATCAGCCCCAGCATTTT.

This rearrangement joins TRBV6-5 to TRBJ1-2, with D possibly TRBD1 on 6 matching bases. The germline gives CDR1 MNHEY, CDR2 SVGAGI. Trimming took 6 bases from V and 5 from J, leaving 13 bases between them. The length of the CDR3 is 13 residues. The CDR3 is CASRLGQSYGYTF. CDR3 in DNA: TGTGCCAGCAGGCTTGGACAGTCGTATGGCTACACCTTC.

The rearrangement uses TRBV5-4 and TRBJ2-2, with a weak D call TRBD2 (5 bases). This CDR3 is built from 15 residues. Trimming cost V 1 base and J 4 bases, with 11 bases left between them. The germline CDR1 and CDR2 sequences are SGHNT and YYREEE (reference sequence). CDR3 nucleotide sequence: TGTGCCAGCAGCTTGTGGCTGGCGGGCACCGGGGAGCTGTTTTTT. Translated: CASSLWLAGTGELFF.

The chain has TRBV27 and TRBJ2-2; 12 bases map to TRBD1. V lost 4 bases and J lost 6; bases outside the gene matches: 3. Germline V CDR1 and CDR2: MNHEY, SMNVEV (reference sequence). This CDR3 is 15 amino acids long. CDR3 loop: CASSWGQGAAGELFF. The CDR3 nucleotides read TGTGCCAGCAGTTGGGGACAGGGGGCCGCCGGGGAGCTGTTTTTT.

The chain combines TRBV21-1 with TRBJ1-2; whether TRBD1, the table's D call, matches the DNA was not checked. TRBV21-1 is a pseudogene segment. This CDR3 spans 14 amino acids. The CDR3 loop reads CASSTSTGSYGYTF. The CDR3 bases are TGTGCCAGCAGCACCTCGACAGGCTCCTATGGCTACACCTTC.